The entry below gives a single T cell receptor (beta chain) sequence along with its context. What it binds is unknown. Per the germline V gene, CDR1 is SNHLY and CDR2 is FYNNEI. Trimming took off 6 bases at V and 11 bases at J, with 15 bases between the two ends. This CDR3 region has 12 residues. The treatment here: oral pan-JAK inhibitor, 5-10 mg twice daily. Peripheral blood and lesional scalp punch biopsies came from alopecia areata patients. Cell sorting on a FACSAria was used to separate CD4+ and CD8+ T cells from the PBMCs. cDNA serving as the sequencing template came from extracted, reverse transcribed RNA. Clones were read by immunoSEQ multiplex PCR, and TCRdb kept only the in-frame ones, dropping some. The sample has 200,000 to 250,000 clones, around two fifths seen once; the top ten hold around 0.48%. The data belong to a study of CD8+ T cells in alopecia areata. The study, taken as a whole, reports: Resident alphabeta T-cell populations of normal skin are likewise subject to sequencing in scalp samples. Lesional scalp exceeded normal scalp in clonality, especially in alopecia totalis/universalis.

This receptor was identified in a human donor with alopecia areata. The gene calls are TRBV2 and TRBJ2-3; possible D gene TRBD1, 5 bases. The input for sequencing was CD4+ T cells sorted from blood, taken between weeks 30 and 35, from a patient treated with tofacitinib. The CDR3 sequence is CASRPDTRLQYF. In DNA, the CDR3 is TGTGCCAGCAGGCCGGACACCCGGTTGCAGTATTTT.